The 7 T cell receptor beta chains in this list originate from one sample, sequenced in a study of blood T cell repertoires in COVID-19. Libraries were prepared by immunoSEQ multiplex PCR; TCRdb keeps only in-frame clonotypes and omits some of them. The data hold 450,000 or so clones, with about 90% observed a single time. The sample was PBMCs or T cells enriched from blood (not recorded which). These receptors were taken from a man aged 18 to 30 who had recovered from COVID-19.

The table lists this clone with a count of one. Here the CDR3 reads CASRSPGSSYEQYF. The CDR3 bases are TGCGCCAGCAGGTCCCCCGGGAGCTCCTACGAGCAGTACTTC. The rearrangement uses TRBV10-2 and TRBJ2-7; a possible D gene is TRBD2 (6 bases). The CDR3 length is 14 residues. CDR1 is WSHSY, CDR2 SAAADI, per germline. Trimming took off 6 bases at V and 0 bases at J, with 12 bases between the two ends.

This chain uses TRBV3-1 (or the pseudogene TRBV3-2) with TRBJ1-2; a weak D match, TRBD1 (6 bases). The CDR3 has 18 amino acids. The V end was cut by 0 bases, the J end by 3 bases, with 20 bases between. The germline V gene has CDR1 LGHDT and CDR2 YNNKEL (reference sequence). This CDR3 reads CASSQEKGRGTKDYGYTF. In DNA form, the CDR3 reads TGTGCCAGCAGCCAAGAAAAGGGCAGGGGTACCAAGGACTATGGCTACACCTTC.

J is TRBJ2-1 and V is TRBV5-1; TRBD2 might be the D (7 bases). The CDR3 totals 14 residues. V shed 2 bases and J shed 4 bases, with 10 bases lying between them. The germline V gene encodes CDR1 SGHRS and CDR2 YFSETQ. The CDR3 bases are TGCGCCAGCAGCTTCAGGGGAGGGTACAATGAGCAGTTCTTC. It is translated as CASSFRGGYNEQFF.

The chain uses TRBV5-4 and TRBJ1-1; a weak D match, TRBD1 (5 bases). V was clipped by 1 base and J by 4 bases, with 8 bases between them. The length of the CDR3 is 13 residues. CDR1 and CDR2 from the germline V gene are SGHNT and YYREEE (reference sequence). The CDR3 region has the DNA TGTGCCAGCAGCTTGATGGGGGGCACTGAAGCTTTCTTT. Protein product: CASSLMGGTEAFF.

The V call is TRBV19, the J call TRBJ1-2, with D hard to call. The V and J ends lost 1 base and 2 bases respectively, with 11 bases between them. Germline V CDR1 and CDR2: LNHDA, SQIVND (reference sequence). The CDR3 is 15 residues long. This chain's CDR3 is CASSIARGENYGYTF. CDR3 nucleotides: TGTGCCAGTAGTATAGCGCGGGGAGAGAACTATGGCTACACCTTC.

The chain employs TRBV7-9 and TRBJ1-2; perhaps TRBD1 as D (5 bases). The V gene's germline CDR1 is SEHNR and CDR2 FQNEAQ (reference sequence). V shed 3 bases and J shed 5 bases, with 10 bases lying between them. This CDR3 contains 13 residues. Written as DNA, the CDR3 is TGTGCCAGCAGCTTTCAGGGTATTTATGGCTACACCTTC. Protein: CASSFQGIYGYTF.

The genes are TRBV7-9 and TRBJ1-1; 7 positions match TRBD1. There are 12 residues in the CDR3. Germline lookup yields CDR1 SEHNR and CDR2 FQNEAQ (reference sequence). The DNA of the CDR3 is TGTGTCACCGGGACAGTGAACACTGAAGCTTTCTTT. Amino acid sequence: CVTGTVNTEAFF.